The sequence of this T cell receptor beta chain was determined in a study of blood T cell repertoires in COVID-19 (TCRdb year 2020). In the study overall: The collaborator samples originated in the United States, Italy and Spain and spanned the acute and convalescent phases of COVID-19. Nearly every sample came with metadata listing a de-identified subject ID, COVID-19 status, age in years and sex. The dataset comprised deeply sampled blood TCRbeta repertoires from subjects exposed to, actively infected with, or recovered from COVID-19. The prospective study material was composed of cDNA or gDNA derived from T cells, B-cell-depleted T cells, or PBMCs. Samples came from the ongoing ImmuneRACE study (first 160 participants) plus 1,254 subjects from 6 global collaborators. Where HLA class I and class II types were available, the types were taken from metadata supplied by the sample provider, not from assay-based typing. The repertoires were released in a freely available public database intended as a resource for research on the immune response to SARS-CoV-2. Study-wide findings and limitations: The amount of clinical and demographic metadata varied by source and participant and was provided uncurated.

Whole blood was collected in K2EDTA tubes by collaborating institutions according to the institutions' own protocols. Collaborator samples were shipped for TCRbeta analysis as frozen whole blood, isolated PBMCs, or DNA extracted from either sample type. As to this clone: Its binding antigen is unknown. No per-base quality is available; no much larger clone lies one base away.

TCRbeta CDR3 regions were amplified from genomic DNA using the immunoSEQ Assay, a bias-controlled multiplex PCR. For the original study's pipeline: Nucleated cell counts per sample were estimated from amplification of reference gene primers within the assay. To quantify the absolute abundance of each unique TCRbeta CDR3 rearrangement, sequence reads were collapsed and filtered. For each sample, productive Simpson clonality was calculated as the square root of Simpson's diversity index across productive rearrangements. Imported from immuneACCESS, the table was reduced by TCRdb to in-frame sequences with V and J called. These copies leave out some clones; in studies compared against another copy, an unresolved V gene accounts for under half, and the cause of the remainder is not known. The V and J calls and clone size are taken from that table; D and trimming were inferred from the DNA. In all, the sample holds about 60,000 clones, and around 85% of those were seen once. Of the sample, 16% falls within the top ten clones.

Spanning cysteine to phenylalanine, the CDR3 consists of 15 amino acids. The CDR3 DNA has 45 bases and is translated from base 1. The CDR1 and CDR2 encoded by the germline V gene (reference sequence) are MNHEY and SMNVEV. The germline ends are 17 bases apart after V is trimmed by 7 bases and J by 7 bases. The TCR comes from a human donor in a cohort sampled during active COVID-19. Sequenced sample: peripheral blood. The chain is made from TRBV27 and TRBJ1-6; TRBD1 could be the D gene, as 6 bases match. The CDR3 reads as follows: CASTERQARNSPLHF. The DNA sequence is TGTGCCAGCACCGAGCGACAGGCAAGAAATTCACCCCTCCACTTT.